These 15 T cell receptor beta chains were all obtained from the same sample, sequenced in a study of cytomegalovirus exposure and HLA in healthy donors. 60 Vbeta and 13 Jbeta primers were used in PCR. Profiled with immunoSEQ multiplex PCR; TCRdb holds only in-frame clones, not every one. The sample comprises 100,000 to 150,000 clones, more than 75% of which are singletons, and less than 5.5% rests with the top ten. The source material was PBMCs. These TCRs come from a woman between 25 and 40 years old in good health and CMV-seronegative.

The chain combines TRBV4-3 with TRBJ2-7; 8 nucleotides match TRBD1. This CDR3 is 15 amino acids long. Trimming took 3 bases from V and 0 from J; bases not matched to a gene: 4. Per germline, CDR1 LGHNA and CDR2 YSLEER. CDR3 bases: TGCGCCAGCAGCCAGGACAGGGTTAGCTCCTACGAGCAGTACTTC. Residues: CASSQDRVSSYEQYF.

The chain employs TRBV30 and TRBJ2-1; 9 bases are shared with TRBD2. The CDR3 has 15 residues. The V and J ends lost 0 bases and 6 bases, in that order; junction bases with no gene match: 6. The V gene's germline CDR1 is GTSNPN and CDR2 SVGIG (reference sequence). Here the CDR3 DNA reads TGTGCCTGGAGTGTACGGCTAGCGGGGTCCAATGAGCAGTTCTTC. Translating it yields CAWSVRLAGSNEQFF.

This clone showed up just once. The chain employs TRBV7-9 and TRBJ2-1, with 11 positions matching TRBD2. The CDR3 is 16 residues long. Trimming cost V 6 bases and J 1 base; bases outside gene matches: 5. CDR1 and CDR2 (germline): SEHNR, FQNEAQ (reference sequence). CDR3 coding DNA: TGTGCCAGCAGAGCCACTAGCGGGAGATCCTACAATGAGCAGTTCTTC. It translates to CASRATSGRSYNEQFF. The full variable domain, in which reference TRBV7-9 and TRBJ2-1 provide the parts outside the CDR3, is DTGVSQNPRHKITKRGQNVTFRCDPISEHNRLYWYRQTLGQGPEFLTYFQNEAQLEKSRLLSDRFSAERPKGSFSTLEIQRTEQGDSAMYLCASRATSGRSYNEQFFGPGTRLTVL.

CDR3: CASSPYYYKGGYTF. Written as DNA, the CDR3 is TGTGCCAGCAGCCCATACTATTACAAAGGTGGCTACACCTTC. The chain couples TRBV5-8 to TRBJ1-2, with D unclear. CDR1 and CDR2 (germline): SGHTS, YDEGEE. This CDR3 comprises 14 residues. Trimming pared 4 bases from V and 7 bases from J, leaving 17 bases between.

The V gene is TRBV5-4, the J gene TRBJ2-3; 8 nucleotides line up with TRBD2. Trimming took 5 bases from V and 1 from J; bases not matched to a gene: 6. CDR1 SGHNT and CDR2 YYREEE come from the germline V gene (reference sequence). The length of the CDR3 is 15 residues. CDR3 in amino acids: CASRPGGGRTDTQYF. The CDR3 DNA sequence: TGTGCCAGCAGGCCGGGGGGGGGCCGCACAGATACGCAGTATTTT.

The J gene is TRBJ2-7, the V gene TRBV6-6; D is possibly TRBD1 (6 bases). The CDR3 runs to 12 residues. The V and J ends lost 6 bases and 8 bases respectively, with 14 bases between them. CDR1 and CDR2 (germline): MNHNY, SVGAGI (reference sequence). The CDR3 nucleotides are TGTGCCAGCAGCCAACTTCAGGGGAAGCAGTACTTC. It encodes CASSQLQGKQYF.

V usage is TRBV2 and J usage is TRBJ2-5, with 9 bases aligning to TRBD1. CDR3 length: 13 residues. The germline gives CDR1 SNHLY, CDR2 FYNNEI. V was clipped by 9 bases and J by 3 bases; unmatched bases: 5. The CDR3 protein is CARNRGREETQYF. Here the CDR3 DNA reads TGTGCCAGGAACAGGGGGCGGGAAGAGACCCAGTACTTC.

This chain links TRBV4-3 with TRBJ2-7, with no clear D. The germline CDR1 and CDR2 sequences are LGHNA and YSLEER. V was clipped by 0 bases and J by 3 bases, with 6 bases between them. The CDR3 spans 13 residues. Written as DNA, the CDR3 is TGCGCCAGCAGCCAAGATATAGACTACGAGCAGTACTTC. Translating it yields CASSQDIDYEQYF.

The chain combines TRBV7-9 with TRBJ2-7, with 8 bases lining up with TRBD1. The CDR3 length is 15 residues. CDR1 is SEHNR and CDR2 is FQNEAQ in the germline V gene (reference sequence). Trimming at V came to 1 base and at J to 2 bases, leaving 4 bases not matched to a gene. This chain's CDR3 is CASSLVGGQAYEQYF. CDR3 nucleotide sequence: TGTGCCAGCAGCTTAGTAGGGGGACAGGCCTACGAGCAGTACTTC.

This clone was recorded once. The V and J genes are TRBV7-2 and TRBJ2-1; D not resolved. The germline gives CDR1 SGHTA, CDR2 FQGNSA. V lost 3 bases to trimming and J lost 10 bases, with 10 bases between them. The CDR3 length is 12 residues. This CDR3 reads CASSLNDLEQFF. CDR3 nucleotide sequence: TGTGCCAGCAGCTTGAACGACTTAGAGCAGTTCTTC.

The J gene is TRBJ2-7, the V gene TRBV5-4, with 8 bases aligning to TRBD2. With V trimmed by 1 base and J by 3 bases, 3 bases remained unmatched. The V gene's germline CDR1 is SGHNT and CDR2 YYREEE (reference sequence). The CDR3 contains 14 residues. The CDR3 nucleotides are TGTGCCAGCAGCTTGAGTCTAGCGGGCTACGAGCAGTACTTC. This translates into CASSLSLAGYEQYF.

The CDR3 is CASSSRTGNSPLHF. The CDR3 DNA is TGTGCCAGCAGCTCCCGGACTGGAAATTCACCCCTCCACTTT. V usage is TRBV7-2 and J usage is TRBJ1-6; D unclear. This CDR3 has 14 residues. Germline V CDR1 and CDR2: SGHTA, FQGNSA. V was pared by 4 bases and J by 7 bases, with 11 bases between.

This sequence joins TRBV18 and TRBJ1-5, with TRBD1 identical over 9 bases. V dropped 8 bases and J dropped 7; count of bases not matched to a gene: 9. This CDR3 is 14 amino acids long. Germline CDR1 is KGHSH and CDR2 is LQKENI. CDR3 nucleotide sequence: TGTGCCAGCGGCCCGGGACAGGGTAACCAGCCCCAGCATTTT. Its translation: CASGPGQGNQPQHF.

The chain uses TRBV4-1 and TRBJ2-1; TRBD2 matches at 8 bases. Losses at the gene ends were 1 base for V and 2 bases for J; bases not matched to a gene: 7. The germline CDR1 and CDR2 sequences are MGHRA and YSYEKL. The CDR3 totals 17 residues. Here the CDR3 reads CASSQGSGRSTYNEQFF. DNA for the CDR3: TGCGCCAGCAGCCAAGGCAGCGGGAGATCGACCTACAATGAGCAGTTCTTC.

The chain employs TRBV7-9 and TRBJ1-5; TRBD1 matches 7 bases. The CDR3 length is 13 residues. CDR1 is SEHNR, CDR2 FQNEAQ, per germline (reference sequence). V dropped 7 bases and J dropped 0; count of bases not matched to a gene: 0. The CDR3 spells CASNRGSNQPQHF. DNA of the CDR3: TGTGCCAGCAACAGGGGTAGCAATCAGCCCCAGCATTTT.